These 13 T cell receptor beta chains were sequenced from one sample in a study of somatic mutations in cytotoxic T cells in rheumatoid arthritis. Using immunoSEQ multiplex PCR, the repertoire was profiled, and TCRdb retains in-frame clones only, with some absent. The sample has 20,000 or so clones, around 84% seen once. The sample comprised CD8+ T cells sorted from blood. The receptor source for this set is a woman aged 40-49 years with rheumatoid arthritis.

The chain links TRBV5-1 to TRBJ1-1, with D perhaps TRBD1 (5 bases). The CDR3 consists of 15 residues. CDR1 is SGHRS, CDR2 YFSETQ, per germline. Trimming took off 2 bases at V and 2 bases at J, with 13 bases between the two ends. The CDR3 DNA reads TGCGCCAGCAGCTTAGCCCCAGGGTCTAACACTGAAGCTTTCTTT. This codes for CASSLAPGSNTEAFF.

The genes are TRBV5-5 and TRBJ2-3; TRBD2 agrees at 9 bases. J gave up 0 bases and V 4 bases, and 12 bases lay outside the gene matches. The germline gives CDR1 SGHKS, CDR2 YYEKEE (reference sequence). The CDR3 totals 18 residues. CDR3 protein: CASSHPGLAGWSTDTQYF. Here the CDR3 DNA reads TGTGCCAGCAGCCATCCGGGACTAGCCGGGTGGAGCACAGATACGCAGTATTTT.

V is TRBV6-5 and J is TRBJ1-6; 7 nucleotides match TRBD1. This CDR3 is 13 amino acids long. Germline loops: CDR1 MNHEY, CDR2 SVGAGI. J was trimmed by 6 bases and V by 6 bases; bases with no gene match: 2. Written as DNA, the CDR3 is TGTGCCAGCAGGACAGGGATTAATTCACCCCTCCACTTT. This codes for CASRTGINSPLHF.

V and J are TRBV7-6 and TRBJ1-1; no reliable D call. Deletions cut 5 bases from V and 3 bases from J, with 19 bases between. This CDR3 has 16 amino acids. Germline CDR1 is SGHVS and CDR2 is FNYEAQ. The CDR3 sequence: CASSLGMGEADTEAFF. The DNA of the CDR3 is TGTGCCAGCAGCCTGGGGATGGGAGAAGCGGACACTGAAGCTTTCTTT.

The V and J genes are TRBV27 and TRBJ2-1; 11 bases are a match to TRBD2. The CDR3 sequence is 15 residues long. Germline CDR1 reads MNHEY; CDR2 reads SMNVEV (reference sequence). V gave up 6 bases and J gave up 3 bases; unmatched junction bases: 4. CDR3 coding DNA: TGTGCCAGCAGAGTAGCGGGGGGGGTCTACAATGAGCAGTTCTTC. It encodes CASRVAGGVYNEQFF.

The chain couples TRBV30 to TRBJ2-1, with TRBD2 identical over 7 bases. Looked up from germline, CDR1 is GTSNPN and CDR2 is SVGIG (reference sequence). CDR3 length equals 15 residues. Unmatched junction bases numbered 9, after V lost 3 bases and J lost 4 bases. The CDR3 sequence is CAWRHLGGLYNEQFF. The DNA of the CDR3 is TGTGCCTGGAGACATCTGGGAGGGCTTTACAATGAGCAGTTCTTC.

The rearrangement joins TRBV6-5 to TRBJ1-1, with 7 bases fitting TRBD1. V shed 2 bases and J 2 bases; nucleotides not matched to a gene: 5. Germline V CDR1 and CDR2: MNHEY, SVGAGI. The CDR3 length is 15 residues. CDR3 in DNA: TGTGCCAGCAGTTACGGTAGAGGGGGCAACACTGAAGCTTTCTTT. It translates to CASSYGRGGNTEAFF.

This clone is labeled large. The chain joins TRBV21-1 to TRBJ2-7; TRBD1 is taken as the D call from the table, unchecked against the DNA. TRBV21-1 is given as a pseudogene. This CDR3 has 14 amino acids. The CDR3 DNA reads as TGTGCCAGCCCAAGCCGGGACAGGGGGTACGAGCAGTACTTC. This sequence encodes CASPSRDRGYEQYF.

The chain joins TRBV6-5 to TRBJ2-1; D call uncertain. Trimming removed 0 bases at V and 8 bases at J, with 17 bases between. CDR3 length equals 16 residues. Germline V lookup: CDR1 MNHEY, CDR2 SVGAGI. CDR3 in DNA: TGTGCCAGCAGTTACTCGGCCCAGGCTGATGTGGATGAGCAGTTCTTC. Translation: CASSYSAQADVDEQFF.

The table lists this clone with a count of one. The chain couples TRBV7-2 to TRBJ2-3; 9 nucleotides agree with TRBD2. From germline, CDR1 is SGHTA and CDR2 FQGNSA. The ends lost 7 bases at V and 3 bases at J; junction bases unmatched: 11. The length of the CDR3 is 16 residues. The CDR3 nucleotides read TGTGCCAGCACCTACTTAGCGGGAGCAGGGACAGATACGCAGTATTTT. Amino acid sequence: CASTYLAGAGTDTQYF.

Written as DNA, the CDR3 is TGTGCCACCAGCAGTGGGGGGGAAGAGGAGACCCAGTACTTC. It translates to CATSSGGEEETQYF. The chain has TRBV15 and TRBJ2-5, with TRBD2 matching 7 bases. The V and J ends lost 3 bases and 5 bases, in that order; junction bases with no gene match: 6. Germline loops: CDR1 LNHNV, CDR2 YYDKDF (reference sequence). The CDR3 contains 14 residues.

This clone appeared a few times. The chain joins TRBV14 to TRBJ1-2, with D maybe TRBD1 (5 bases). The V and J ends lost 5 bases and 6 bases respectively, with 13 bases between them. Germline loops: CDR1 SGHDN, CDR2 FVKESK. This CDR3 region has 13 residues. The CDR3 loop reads CASSSPGIHGYTF. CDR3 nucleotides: TGTGCCAGCAGCTCGCCAGGGATCCATGGCTACACCTTC.

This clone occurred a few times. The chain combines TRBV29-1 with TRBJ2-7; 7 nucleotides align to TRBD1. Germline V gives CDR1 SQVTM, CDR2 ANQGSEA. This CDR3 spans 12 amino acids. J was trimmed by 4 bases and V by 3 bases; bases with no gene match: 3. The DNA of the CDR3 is TGCAGCGTTGACACAGGGGAGTACGAGCAGTACTTC. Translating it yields CSVDTGEYEQYF.